A single T cell receptor beta chain is shown here with its context. The antigen remains undetermined. Clones were sequenced by immunoSEQ multiplex PCR, and TCRdb holds only the in-frame ones, with some missing. This sample yields about 79,000 clones, of which 83% are seen a single time; about 1.3% belongs to the top ten. CDR3 length: 14 residues. Germline V gives CDR1 MDHEN, CDR2 SYDVKM. V lost 3 bases and J lost 5; bases outside the gene matches: 5. The sample belongs to a study of T cell responses to AZD1222 COVID-19 vaccine. Overall study findings and caveats: Repertoires were collected only later (after the peak T cell response had occurred).

The source material was peripheral blood, sampled 28 days after the second AZD1222 dose. The chain couples TRBV28 to TRBJ1-1; 8 nucleotides agree with TRBD1. The source is an adult who received the AZD1222 COVID-19 vaccine. The CDR3 sequence: CASSFGRGRTEAFF. CDR3 nucleotide sequence: TGTGCCAGCAGTTTTGGCAGGGGGCGGACTGAAGCTTTCTTT.